The next 17 T cell receptor beta chains were all read from a single sample in a study of OX40 agonist ivuxolimab in advanced cancers. Sequencing used immunoSEQ multiplex PCR; TCRdb keeps in-frame clones, though not all of them. The sample carries 80,000 or so clones, roughly 80% recorded once. The sample consisted of CD4+ or CD8+ T cells sorted from blood, taken in a trial of the OX40 agonist ivuxolimab. Every receptor here comes from an adult with an advanced solid tumor such as melanoma, head and neck, liver or kidney cancer.

The J gene is TRBJ2-5, the V gene TRBV5-1, with a weak D call TRBD2 (5 bases). The V end lost 0 bases, the J end lost 2 bases, and 17 bases lay between the germline ends. Germline CDR1 is SGHRS and CDR2 is YFSETQ. The CDR3 is made up of 17 amino acids. The CDR3, as DNA: TGCGCCAGCAGCTTGGCCCTCAGCCTTTCGGGGCAAGAGACCCAGTACTTC. It translates to CASSLALSLSGQETQYF.

This clone was picked up one time. V is TRBV5-1 and J is TRBJ2-6, with D possibly TRBD2 on 5 matching bases. The germline V gene has CDR1 SGHRS and CDR2 YFSETQ. CDR3 length: 17 residues. The ends were cut back, 0 bases at V and 0 bases at J, with 10 bases in the middle. CDR3: CASSLDLGSSGANVLTF. As DNA, the CDR3 is TGCGCCAGCAGCTTGGATCTGGGGAGCTCTGGGGCCAACGTCCTGACTTTC.

J is TRBJ1-2 and V is TRBV11-2; no clear D gene. Trimming pared 4 bases from V and 8 bases from J, leaving 11 bases between. Germline V gene data show CDR1 as SGHAT and CDR2 as FQNNGV. There are 12 residues in the CDR3. This chain's CDR3 is CASSSGLGGYTF. The CDR3 nucleotides are TGTGCCAGCAGCTCGGGTCTGGGAGGCTACACCTTC.

The V gene is TRBV11-3, the J gene TRBJ2-5, with unresolved D. CDR1 and CDR2 from the germline V gene are SGHNT and YENEEA. V lost 2 bases and J 5 bases, leaving 15 bases between the germline ends. CDR3 size: 15 residues. Written as DNA, the CDR3 is TGTGCCAGCAGCTTATCCTGGGCTACTCGGGAGACCCAGTACTTC. This codes for CASSLSWATRETQYF.

This chain links TRBV6-5 with TRBJ2-3, with D hard to call. V lost 8 bases and J 7 bases, leaving 16 bases between the germline ends. CDR3 size: 13 residues. Germline V gene data show CDR1 as MNHEY and CDR2 as SVGAGI. The CDR3 nucleotides are TGTGCCAGCTACGGACCTCCCAAAAATACGCAGTATTTT. It encodes CASYGPPKNTQYF.

The chain carries TRBV6-1 and TRBJ1-5, with D possibly being TRBD1 (5 bases). Germline loops: CDR1 MNHNS, CDR2 SASEGT. Between the trimmed V and J ends, which lost 6 bases and 6 bases, there was a span of 18 bases. The CDR3 loop spans 15 amino acids. The CDR3 sequence is CASRLTGGIGQPQHF. The CDR3, as DNA: TGTGCCAGCAGATTAACAGGAGGAATAGGTCAGCCCCAGCATTTT.

The gene calls are TRBV5-8 and TRBJ2-3; a possible D gene is TRBD2 (6 bases). Trimming removed 5 bases at V and 2 bases at J, with 21 bases between. Germline lookup yields CDR1 SGHTS and CDR2 YDEGEE. CDR3 length equals 17 residues. The CDR3 bases are TGTGCCAGCAGTGCACGGTGGGGGGTATCGGACACAGATACGCAGTATTTT. Translation gives CASSARWGVSDTDTQYF.

The chain has TRBV11-3 and TRBJ2-5; no clear D. Trimming removed 3 bases at V and 3 bases at J, with 8 bases between. The germline gives CDR1 SGHNT, CDR2 YENEEA. The CDR3 runs 13 residues. The CDR3 spells CASSLEAKETQYF. The CDR3 DNA follows: TGTGCCAGCAGCTTGGAAGCTAAAGAGACCCAGTACTTC. The full variable domain, completed using reference TRBV11-3 and TRBJ2-5, is EAGVVQSPRYKIIEKKQPVAFWCNPISGHNTLYWYLQNLGQGPELLIRYENEEAVDDSQLPKDRFSAERLKGVDSTLKIQPAELGDSAVYLCASSLEAKETQYFGPGTRLLVL.

The J gene is TRBJ1-1, the V gene TRBV6-1, with D unresolved. CDR3 length: 13 amino acids. Germline CDR1 and CDR2: MNHNS and SASEGT. V lost 6 bases and J 1 base, leaving 9 bases between the germline ends. The CDR3, as DNA: TGTGCCAGCAGCCCCGGTAGGAACACTGAAGCTTTCTTT. As protein: CASSPGRNTEAFF.

The rearrangement joins TRBV11-2 to TRBJ1-5, with D unresolved. CDR3 size: 16 residues. Germline CDR1 and CDR2: SGHAT and FQNNGV. Trimming pared 1 base from V and 3 bases from J, leaving 13 bases between. DNA of the CDR3: TGTGCCAGCAGCTTAGTACTCGGGATGGCCAATCAGCCCCAGCATTTT. Its protein product is CASSLVLGMANQPQHF. Full variable domain (remainder filled in from reference TRBV11-2 and TRBJ1-5): EAGVAQSPRYKIIEKRQSVAFWCNPISGHATLYWYQQILGQGPKLLIQFQNNGVVDDSQLPKDRFSAERLKGVDSTLKIQPAKLEDSAVYLCASSLVLGMANQPQHFGDGTRLSIL.

On this clone itself: Other DNA variants within this sample encode the same CDR3. This rearrangement joins TRBV5-1 to TRBJ1-1; no firm D call. V dropped 0 bases and J dropped 1 base, with 4 bases sitting between them. CDR3 length: 13 amino acids. Germline V gene lookup returns CDR1 SGHRS and CDR2 YFSETQ. The CDR3 region is CASSLEGNTEAFF. CDR3 DNA sequence: TGCGCCAGCAGCTTGGAAGGGAACACTGAAGCTTTCTTT.

The rearrangement uses TRBV25-1 and TRBJ2-3, with TRBD2 as a possible D gene (5 bases). V was shortened by 7 bases and J by 2 bases, with 13 bases between the two germline ends. The CDR3 is made up of 14 amino acids. Germline assignment: CDR1 MGHDK and CDR2 SYGVNS. The CDR3 spells CASTPGSDTDTQYF. The DNA for the CDR3 is TGTGCCAGCACCCCGGGAAGTGACACAGATACGCAGTATTTT. The entire variable domain, with the rest obtained from reference TRBV25-1 and TRBJ2-3, is as follows: EADIYQTPRYLVIGTGKKITLECSQTMGHDKMYWYQQDPGMELHLIHYSYGVNSTEKGDLSSESTVSRIRTEHFPLTLESARPSHTSQYLCASTPGSDTDTQYFGPGTRLTVL.

The rearrangement links TRBV6-1 to TRBJ1-2; a weak D match, TRBD1 (6 bases). Trimming cost V 8 bases and J 4 bases, with 14 bases left between them. The CDR3 has 13 amino acids. CDR1 is MNHNS, CDR2 SASEGT, per germline. For the CDR3, the DNA is TGTGCCAGCGCTAGGGACACCTTCTATGGCTACACCTTC. Amino acids: CASARDTFYGYTF.

The rearrangement joins TRBV6-1 to TRBJ2-5; 7 bases fit TRBD2. The CDR3 extends over 15 amino acids. The junction had 8 bases not matched to a gene; V was cut back by 4 bases and J by 3 bases. The germline V gene encodes CDR1 MNHNS and CDR2 SASEGT. Here the CDR3 reads CASSGWRGIKETQYF. DNA for the CDR3: TGTGCCAGCAGTGGCTGGCGGGGGATAAAAGAGACCCAGTACTTC.

The genes are TRBV7-3 and TRBJ2-5; TRBD2 aligns across 12 bases. The trim removed 3 bases at V and 2 bases at J, leaving 1 base unmatched. Germline V gene data show CDR1 as SGHTA and CDR2 as FQGTGA. This CDR3 has 15 residues. The CDR3 spells CASSFGTSGQETQYF. In DNA, the CDR3 is TGTGCCAGCAGCTTCGGGACTAGCGGGCAAGAGACCCAGTACTTC. Full variable domain (outside the CDR3, taken from reference TRBV7-3 and TRBJ2-5): GAGVSQTPSNKVTEKGKYVELRCDPISGHTALYWYRQSLGQGPEFLIYFQGTGAADDSGLPNDRFFAVRPEGSVSTLKIQRTERGDSAVYLCASSFGTSGQETQYFGPGTRLLVL.

The chain employs TRBV15 and TRBJ2-2; 8 nucleotides agree with TRBD2. This CDR3 contains 16 residues. Trimming at V came to 0 bases and at J to 7 bases, leaving 7 bases not matched to a gene. Germline V gene data show CDR1 as LNHNV and CDR2 as YYDKDF (reference sequence). The CDR3 DNA sequence: TGTGCCACCAGCAGAGATGGCGGGACTAGTAACGGGGAGCTGTTTTTT. This codes for CATSRDGGTSNGELFF.

This chain connects TRBV28 to TRBJ1-6; D call uncertain. The CDR3 has 13 amino acids. The germline CDR1 and CDR2 sequences are MDHEN and SYDVKM. V lost 4 bases to trimming and J lost 7 bases, with 8 bases between them. The chain's CDR3 is CASSWQRNSPLHF. The CDR3 coding sequence is TGTGCCAGCAGTTGGCAAAGGAATTCACCCCTCCACTTT.